The clone carrying this T cell receptor (beta chain) was picked up many times. Original methodology: Using reference gene primer amplification, nucleated cell counts were estimated. The assay was immunoSEQ multiplex PCR, and TCRdb's table has in-frame clones only and misses some. The V and J calls and clone size were taken over from that table, and D and trimming were inferred from the DNA. Of fewer than 150,000 clones in the sample, 80% to 85% were seen once. Germline V gene sequence: CDR1 SGHAT, CDR2 FQNNGV. The CDR3 contains 18 residues. The J segment lost 2 bases and the V segment lost 5 bases, leaving 12 bases of the junction unmatched. These data are taken from a study of blood T cell repertoires in COVID-19. Overall study: Sites across the United States, Italy and Spain contributed samples from acute and convalescent COVID-19. The analysed material was cDNA or gDNA that came from T cells, B-cell-depleted T cells, or PBMCs.

The specimen was peripheral blood. This clonotype was sampled from a human donor in a cohort sampled during active COVID-19. The V and J genes are TRBV11-2 and TRBJ2-1; 10 bases are shared with TRBD1. For the CDR3, the DNA is TGTGCCAGCAGCGCGATCTCTATGGGACAGGGGCCCTACAATGAGCAGTTCTTC. It yields the protein CASSAISMGQGPYNEQFF.